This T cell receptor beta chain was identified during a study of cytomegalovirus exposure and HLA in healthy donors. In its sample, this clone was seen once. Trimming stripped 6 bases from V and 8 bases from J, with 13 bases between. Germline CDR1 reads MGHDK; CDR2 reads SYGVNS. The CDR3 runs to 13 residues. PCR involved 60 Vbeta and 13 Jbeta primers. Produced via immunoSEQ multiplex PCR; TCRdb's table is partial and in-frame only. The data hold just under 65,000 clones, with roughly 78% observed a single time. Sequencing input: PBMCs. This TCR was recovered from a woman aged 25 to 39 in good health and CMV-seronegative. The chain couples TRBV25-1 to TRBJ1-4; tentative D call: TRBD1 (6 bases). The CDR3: CASSRGLWEKLFF. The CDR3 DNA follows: TGTGCCAGCAGCAGGGGTCTTTGGGAAAAACTGTTTTTT.